Listed below are T cell receptor beta chains from one sample, sequenced in a study of blood T cell repertoires in COVID-19. TCRdb's copy holds only in-frame clones and misses some; the assay was immunoSEQ multiplex PCR. The sample carries roughly 410,000 clones, around 87% recorded once. Sequencing was carried out using peripheral blood. These receptors were obtained from an older woman with COVID-19, enrolled during active disease. Each CDR3 is given with its conserved first and last residue. Each record gives: CDR3 protein, CDR3 DNA, V gene, J gene, clone size, CDR3 length, D gene. D genes are given only for firm matches. Size is stated for part of the rows, as once, few or many counts, or as a class when the clone is expanded.

CSASSLRAGGLTDTQYF	TGCAGTGCTAGTTCCCTCCGTGCGGGGGGGTTGACAGATACGCAGTATTTT	TRBV20-1	TRBJ2-3	-	17	TRBD2
CASSFRDRGRNNEKLFF	TGCGCCAGCAGCTTCCGGGACAGGGGGCGGAATAATGAAAAACTGTTTTTT	TRBV5-1	TRBJ1-4	-	17	TRBD1
CASGLGQGTLGGNQPQHF	TGTGCTAGTGGTCTGGGACAGGGGACTTTGGGGGGCAATCAGCCCCAGCATTTT	TRBV12-5	TRBJ1-5	-	18	TRBD1
CASSLLDRGREKLFF	TGTGCCAGCAGTTTATTGGACAGGGGGCGAGAAAAACTGTTTTTT	TRBV28	TRBJ1-4	-	15	TRBD1
CASSFQTGNQPQHF	TGTGCCAGCAGTTTCCAAACAGGGAATCAGCCCCAGCATTTT	TRBV27	TRBJ1-5	few	14	-
CSVETGGAQNTQYF	TGCAGCGTTGAAACGGGAGGGGCGCAAAATACGCAGTATTTT	TRBV29-1	TRBJ2-3	few	14	TRBD2
CASSFWGREFGELFF	TGCGCCAGCAGCTTTTGGGGGCGCGAGTTTGGGGAGCTGTTTTTT	TRBV5-1	TRBJ2-2	-	15	-
CASSDTGGDGTQYF	TGTGCCAGCAGCGACACAGGGGGGGATGGGACCCAGTACTTC	TRBV7-2	TRBJ2-5	-	14	-
CASSWNPTGRNEKLFF	TGCGCCAGCAGCTGGAACCCTACAGGGCGGAATGAAAAACTGTTTTTT	TRBV5-1	TRBJ1-4	-	16	-
CASSLAGVGYEQYF	TGCGCCAGCAGCCTGGCGGGGGTGGGCTACGAGCAGTACTTC	TRBV4-1	TRBJ2-7	-	14	TRBD2
CASILRDLNTEAFF	TGTGCCAGCATTCTTAGGGACTTGAACACTGAAGCTTTCTTT	TRBV6-5	TRBJ1-1	-	14	-
CASSPFGAGLGGELFF	TGTGCCAGCAGCCCGTTCGGAGCGGGGTTGGGCGGGGAGCTGTTTTTT	TRBV7-3	TRBJ2-2	-	16	TRBD2
CASSSGLAAIYEQYF	TGTGCCAGCAGCTCGGGACTAGCCGCGATCTACGAGCAGTACTTC	TRBV5-4	TRBJ2-7	-	15	TRBD2
CASSIGGPGNQPQHF	TGTGCCAGTAGTATCGGGGGGCCGGGCAATCAGCCCCAGCATTTT	TRBV19	TRBJ1-5	-	15	-
CASSDSNPELFF	TGTGCCAGCAGTGACTCGAATCCGGAACTGTTTTTT	TRBV6-4	TRBJ1-4	-	12	-
CASTDRGYSNQPQHF	TGTGCCAGCACCGACAGGGGGTATAGCAATCAGCCCCAGCATTTT	TRBV6-5	TRBJ1-5	few	15	TRBD1
CASEKALHSYEQYF	TGTGCCAGCGAGAAAGCGCTACACTCCTACGAGCAGTACTTC	TRBV6-6	TRBJ2-7	few	14	-
CASSVEAGASYEQYF	TGTGCCAGCAGCGTAGAGGCTGGGGCCTCCTACGAGCAGTACTTC	TRBV9	TRBJ2-7	-	15	-
CASSIRQESNYGYTF	TGTGCCAGCAGTATCAGACAGGAGTCTAACTATGGCTACACCTTC	TRBV6-5	TRBJ1-2	-	15	-
CASSESRGKAFF	TGTGCCAGCAGTGAATCTCGGGGGAAAGCTTTCTTT	TRBV6-1	TRBJ1-1	few	12	-
CASSLEGTGMNTQYF	TGCGCCAGCAGCTTGGAAGGGACAGGGATGAATACGCAGTATTTT	TRBV5-1	TRBJ2-3	-	15	TRBD1
CASSSAGGANEQYF	TGTGCCAGCAGTTCAGCAGGGGGAGCGAACGAGCAGTACTTC	TRBV27	TRBJ2-7	-	14	TRBD1
CASSQSGGSYEQYF	TGTGCCAGCAGCCAGTCAGGGGGCTCCTACGAGCAGTACTTC	TRBV3-1/TRBV3-2	TRBJ2-7	once	14	TRBD1
CASSSSNNPTYEQYF	TGTGCCAGCAGCTCTTCGAACAATCCGACCTACGAGCAGTACTTC	TRBV5-4	TRBJ2-7	-	15	-
CASSENPGSVQGYEQYF	TGTGCCAGCAGTGAAAACCCAGGTTCGGTGCAAGGTTACGAGCAGTACTTC	TRBV6-1	TRBJ2-7	-	17	-
CASSQRQGIDEQYF	TGTGCCAGCTCACAAAGACAGGGGATCGACGAGCAGTACTTC	TRBV18	TRBJ2-7	-	14	TRBD1
CSARTGEVTFF	TGCAGTGCTAGGACAGGGGAGGTCACTTTCTTT	TRBV20-1	TRBJ1-1	-	11	TRBD1
CASSLGATGRGPFDTQYF	TGTGCCAGCAGCTTAGGGGCGACTGGGCGGGGGCCCTTTGATACGCAGTATTTT	TRBV7-9	TRBJ2-3	-	18	-
CASSLDRGGEQYF	TGTGCCAGCAGTTTGGACAGGGGTGGCGAGCAGTACTTC	TRBV6-6	TRBJ2-7	few	13	TRBD1
CASSQGHAAGRPFF	TGTGCCAGCAGCCAAGGTCACGCGGCCGGTAGACCTTTCTTT	TRBV14	TRBJ1-1	-	14	-
CASSPQGIFSPLHF	TGTGCCAGCAGCCCACAGGGTATTTTTTCACCCCTCCACTTT	TRBV2	TRBJ1-6	-	14	-
CASSFGGQGVYEQYF	TGTGCCAGCAGTTTCGGGGGACAGGGGGTATACGAGCAGTACTTC	TRBV27	TRBJ2-7	-	15	TRBD1
CASSYSGGVIPEAFF	TGTGCCAGCAGTTACTCCGGGGGGGTGATCCCTGAAGCTTTCTTT	TRBV6-5	TRBJ1-1	-	15	-
CASSDGFGGAGGYTF	TGTGCCAGCAGTGATGGGTTTGGGGGGGCCGGTGGCTACACCTTC	TRBV6-1	TRBJ1-2	once	15	-
CASSRQTGANTGELFF	TGCGCCAGCAGCCGCCAGACAGGGGCGAACACCGGGGAGCTGTTTTTT	TRBV4-1	TRBJ2-2	few	16	TRBD1
CASTSTGQSNTEAFF	TGTGCCAGCACCTCCACGGGACAATCGAACACTGAAGCTTTCTTT	TRBV6-1	TRBJ1-1	-	15	-
CASSQGGGGGAVRETQYF	TGCGCCAGCAGCCAAGGAGGAGGCGGGGGGGCGGTTCGGGAGACCCAGTACTTC	TRBV4-1	TRBJ2-5	-	18	TRBD2
CASSLRLAGRETQYF	TGTGCCAGCAGCCTTAGACTAGCGGGGCGGGAGACCCAGTACTTC	TRBV3-1/TRBV3-2	TRBJ2-5	once	15	TRBD2
CASRLGQGANTGELFF	TGTGCCAGCAGGTTGGGACAGGGGGCTAACACCGGGGAGCTGTTTTTT	TRBV2	TRBJ2-2	-	16	TRBD1
CATIQEDEAFF	TGTGCCACAATCCAGGAGGATGAAGCTTTCTTT	TRBV19	TRBJ1-1	-	11	-
CASSPNQAQGNEQFF	TGTGCCAGCTCACCAAATCAGGCCCAGGGGAATGAGCAGTTCTTC	TRBV18	TRBJ2-1	-	15	-
CASSFDTGGNTIYF	TGCGCCAGCAGCTTCGACACGGGGGGAAACACCATATATTTT	TRBV5-1	TRBJ1-3	-	14	-
CASSSAAELAGDVTGELFF	TGTGCCAGCAGTTCCGCCGCGGAGCTAGCGGGGGATGTTACCGGGGAGCTGTTTTTT	TRBV28	TRBJ2-2	-	19	TRBD2
CASSDRGGGLNEQYF	TGTGCCAGCAGTGATAGAGGGGGTGGACTCAACGAGCAGTACTTC	TRBV2	TRBJ2-7	-	15	-